The next 28 T cell receptor beta chains were all read from a single sample in a study of blood T cells in healthy people across ages. With a J-beta primer mix and a sample-barcoded 5' primer, a second PCR ran 7 to 11 cycles. TCRdb fed the 5' RACE reads into MiXCR, producing one record per CDR3 protein. The data contain 650,000 to 800,000 distinct CDR3 sequences, under 45% of them singletons. Sequences were obtained from blood. These receptors all come from a man in his 60s in good health.

The V gene is TRBV27, the J gene TRBJ1-6, with D unclear. The V gene lost 2 bases and the J gene lost 10 bases, with 12 bases spanning the gap. Germline CDR1 is MNHEY and CDR2 is SMNVEV (reference sequence). The CDR3 loop spans 14 amino acids. The CDR3 DNA is TGTGCCAGCAGTTTAGACGGAGTAGGATCACCCCTCCACTTT. It codes for CASSLDGVGSPLHF.

This rearrangement joins TRBV4-3 to TRBJ2-3; maybe TRBD2 (6 bases). Trimming shortened V by 0 bases and J by 2 bases, and 6 bases separated the two germline ends. CDR3 length: 14 residues. Per the germline V gene, CDR1 is LGHNA and CDR2 is YSLEER. The CDR3, as DNA: TGCGCCAGCAGCCAAGAGGGACTCACAGATACGCAGTATTTT. It yields the protein CASSQEGLTDTQYF.

This clonotype was picked up a small number of times. This chain's CDR3 is CASSPRQSGYEQYF. In DNA form, the CDR3 reads TGTGCCAGCAGCCCACGACAGTCTGGCTACGAGCAGTACTTC. J is TRBJ2-7 and V is TRBV2; TRBD1 might be the D (5 bases). Germline assignment: CDR1 SNHLY and CDR2 FYNNEI. The CDR3 runs 14 residues. Trimming removed 6 bases at V and 3 bases at J, with 15 bases between.

This chain connects TRBV6-6 to TRBJ2-7; 8 bases map to TRBD1. J lost 5 bases, V lost 2 bases, and 8 bases had no gene match. CDR1 and CDR2 from the germline V gene are MNHNY and SVGAGI (reference sequence). The CDR3 sequence is 15 residues long. CDR3 region: CASSYVKTGDDEQYF. DNA of the CDR3: TGTGCCAGCAGTTACGTAAAGACAGGGGACGACGAGCAGTACTTC.

J is TRBJ2-4 and V is TRBV2; tentative D call: TRBD2 (7 bases). With the DNA end fitting TRBJ2-7 better, the J assignment may be wrong. Germline values: CDR1 SNHLY, CDR2 FYNNEI. The CDR3 runs 15 residues. CDR3 DNA: TGTGCCAGCAGTGAACGAGGGGGACTAACGTACGAGCAGTACTTC. It translates to CASSERGGLTYEQYF.

This clonotype was detected a few times. V gene TRBV27 combines with J gene TRBJ2-3, with TRBD1 as a possible D gene (5 bases). The ends were cut back, 0 bases at V and 2 bases at J, with 9 bases in the middle. The CDR3 sequence is 15 residues long. CDR1 is MNHEY and CDR2 is SMNVEV in the germline V gene (reference sequence). The CDR3 bases are TGTGCCAGCAGTTTATCGGGCAGGGTCACAGATACGCAGTATTTT. Amino acids: CASSLSGRVTDTQYF.

This rearrangement joins TRBV4-1 to TRBJ2-1; tentative D call: TRBD1 (6 bases). Deletions cut 3 bases from V and 10 bases from J, with 19 bases between. Germline CDR1 MGHRA, CDR2 YSYEKL. The CDR3 is 15 residues long. The CDR3 loop is CASSHDTDSSYEQFF. CDR3 sequence (DNA): TGCGCCAGCAGCCATGACACGGACAGCTCCTACGAGCAGTTCTTC.

In its sample, this clonotype was seen a few times. J is TRBJ1-1 and V is TRBV4-3, with a possible D match to TRBD1 (5 bases). Germline loops: CDR1 LGHNA, CDR2 YSLEER. The CDR3 consists of 14 residues. Trimming removed 3 bases at V and 1 base at J, with 9 bases between. CDR3 nucleotides: TGCGCCAGCAGCCAGCTGACAGAGAACACTGAAGCTTTCTTT. This encodes CASSQLTENTEAFF.

This clonotype was counted at least ten times. The chain is built from TRBV29-1 and TRBJ2-5; TRBD1 is a possible D gene (5 bases). V lost 4 bases and J lost 2, with 11 bases in between. This CDR3 spans 13 amino acids. Germline assignment: CDR1 SQVTM and CDR2 ANQGSEA. Written as DNA, the CDR3 is TGCAGCGTTGTGCGACAGACACAAGAGACCCAGTACTTC. Protein sequence: CSVVRQTQETQYF.

The genes are TRBV9 and TRBJ2-3; 8 nucleotides agree with TRBD2. The CDR3 is made up of 16 amino acids. Germline assignment: CDR1 SGDLS and CDR2 YYNGEE. The trim removed 3 bases at V and 4 bases at J, leaving 10 bases unmatched. This chain's CDR3 is CASSGNPGGVPDTQYF. The CDR3 coding sequence is TGTGCCAGCAGCGGGAATCCCGGGGGGGTGCCAGATACGCAGTATTTT.

This clonotype was recorded a few times. The chain employs TRBV12-3 or TRBV12-4 and TRBJ2-1, with a possible D match to TRBD2 (5 bases). CDR3 length: 15 residues. The V and J ends lost 6 bases and 4 bases respectively, with 16 bases between them. The CDR3 nucleotides are TGTGCCAGCAGCCAATCGGGATCGAGTTACAATGAGCAGTTCTTC. It codes for CASSQSGSSYNEQFF.

The chain employs TRBV9 and TRBJ2-6, with a possible D match to TRBD2 (6 bases). The CDR3 totals 17 residues. Germline CDR1 is SGDLS and CDR2 is YYNGEE. V dropped 2 bases and J dropped 2 bases, with 14 bases sitting between them. The CDR3 DNA follows: TGTGCCAGCAGCGTCGTGGGGGGTCCTGCTGGGGCCAACGTCCTGACTTTC. This codes for CASSVVGGPAGANVLTF.

This clonotype showed up just a few times. The chain carries TRBV15 and TRBJ2-1, with 13 bases that match TRBD2. Looked up from germline, CDR1 is LNHNV and CDR2 is YYDKDF (reference sequence). This CDR3 region has 16 residues. V dropped 3 bases and J dropped 7; count of bases not matched to a gene: 6. The CDR3 sequence: CATSSRLAGGGNEQFF. For the CDR3, the DNA is TGTGCCACCAGCAGCAGACTAGCGGGGGGTGGGAATGAGCAGTTCTTC. Together with reference TRBV15 and TRBJ2-1, the CDR3 gives the full variable domain: DAMVIQNPRYQVTQFGKPVTLSCSQTLNHNVMYWYQQKSSQAPKLLFHYYDKDFNNEADTPDNFQSRRPNTSFCFLDIRSPGLGDTAMYLCATSSRLAGGGNEQFFGPGTRLTVL.

There are many counts of this clonotype. The rearrangement joins TRBV29-1 to TRBJ2-5; 9 bases are a match to TRBD1. Trimming cost V 8 bases and J 6 bases; bases outside gene matches: 10. This CDR3 comprises 13 residues. In germline, CDR1 is SQVTM, CDR2 ANQGSEA. CDR3: CSTTWDREKTQYF. DNA for the CDR3: TGCAGCACAACCTGGGACAGGGAGAAGACCCAGTACTTC.

About this clonotype itself: One junction end disagrees with the germline gene, perhaps due to a read error. The chain carries TRBV12-3 or TRBV12-4 and TRBJ2-1, with a tentative D call TRBD1 (5 bases). This CDR3 is built from 12 residues. CDR3 sequence reads: CAGRLTANEQFF. CDR3 DNA sequence: TGTGCCGGCAGATTGACAGCCAATGAGCAGTTCTTC.

V and J are TRBV3-1 and TRBJ2-4; 7 bases line up with TRBD1. The ends lost 0 bases at V and 0 bases at J; junction bases unmatched: 8. The CDR3 runs 18 residues. CDR1 is LGHDT, CDR2 YNNKEL, per germline (reference sequence). CDR3 amino acids: CASSQERQGRLAKNIQYF. CDR3 coding DNA: TGTGCCAGCAGCCAAGAGAGACAGGGTCGTCTAGCCAAAAACATTCAGTACTTC.

This clonotype was picked up a small number of times. V usage is TRBV12-3 or TRBV12-4 and J usage is TRBJ1-4; D may be TRBD1 (6 bases). The V end lost 2 bases, the J end lost 7 bases, and 23 bases lay between the germline ends. The CDR3 spans 18 residues. CDR3 nucleotides: TGTGCCAGCAGTTTAATTTCATTTCAGGGGAGGAGAATTGAAAAACTGTTTTTT. Amino acids: CASSLISFQGRRIEKLFF.

The rearrangement joins TRBV5-6 to TRBJ1-5; possibly TRBD1 for D (5 bases). V was cut by 3 bases and J by 6 bases, with 10 bases left in between. CDR1 and CDR2 from the germline V gene are SGHDT and YYEEEE. The CDR3 totals 13 residues. The CDR3 spells CASSWRGGQPQHF. The CDR3, as DNA: TGTGCCAGCAGCTGGAGGGGAGGTCAGCCCCAGCATTTT. Drawing the rest from reference TRBV5-6 and TRBJ1-5, the complete variable domain is DAGVTQSPTHLIKTRGQQVTLRCSPKSGHDTVSWYQQALGQGPQFIFQYYEEEERQRGNFPDRFSGHQFPNYSSELNVNALLLGDSALYLCASSWRGGQPQHFGDGTRLSIL.

About this clonotype: A read error is possible here, since a much larger clone lies one base away. J is TRBJ2-7 and V is TRBV12-3 or TRBV12-4; weak D call: TRBD2 (6 bases). This CDR3 has 11 amino acids. CDR3 amino acids: CASGLAAEQYF. The CDR3 DNA is TGTGCCAGCGGTTTAGCGGCGGAGCAGTACTTC.

About this clonotype: The junction departs from germline at one end; a sequencing error may be responsible. The chain couples TRBV7-7 to TRBJ2-5, with 8 bases lining up with TRBD2. The CDR3 spans 14 residues. Germline values: CDR1 SSHAT, CDR2 FNYEAQ (reference sequence). For the CDR3, the DNA is TGTGCTAGCAGCACAGGCGGGGGGCAAGAGACCCAGTACTTC. It specifies CASSTGGGQETQYF.

The genes are TRBV29-1 and TRBJ2-5; D not certain. The CDR3 covers 11 residues. Germline V gene lookup returns CDR1 SQVTM and CDR2 ANQGSEA. Trimming removed 7 bases from V and 4 bases from J, with 10 bases in between. CDR3 DNA: TGCAGCGGACTGTTAAGAGAGACCCAGTACTTC. Encoded protein: CSGLLRETQYF.

The chain combines TRBV12-3 or TRBV12-4 with TRBJ1-1; maybe TRBD1 (6 bases). The V gene lost 5 bases and the J gene lost 7 bases, with 17 bases spanning the gap. This CDR3 has 14 amino acids. The CDR3 bases are TGTGCCAGCAGTGACTCCGGGACACCTCATGAAGCTTTCTTT. Its translation: CASSDSGTPHEAFF.

The chain uses TRBV10-3 and TRBJ2-5; the D is unclear. CDR1 is ENHRY, CDR2 SYGVKD, per germline. The V end lost 2 bases, the J end lost 2 bases, and 6 bases lay between the germline ends. The length of the CDR3 is 13 residues. CDR3 amino acids: CAISEMKQETQYF. As DNA, the CDR3 is TGTGCCATCAGTGAGATGAAGCAAGAGACCCAGTACTTC.

In regard to this clonotype: This may come from a read error, since a much larger clone is one base off. J is TRBJ2-5 and V is TRBV2; 9 bases are a match to TRBD2. Trimming at V came to 11 bases and at J to 3 bases, leaving 7 bases not matched to a gene. Per germline, CDR1 SNHLY and CDR2 FYNNEI. The CDR3 spans 13 residues. The DNA of the CDR3 is TGTGCCTGCACGACTAGCGGCAAAGAGACCCAGTACTTC. This translates into CACTTSGKETQYF.

The chain uses TRBV5-1 and TRBJ2-1, with D possibly called TRBD1 or TRBD2 (6 bases each). V lost 5 bases, J lost 0 bases, and 15 bases lay in between. Per the germline V gene, CDR1 is SGHRS and CDR2 is YFSETQ. CDR3 length: 16 amino acids. Here the CDR3 reads CASSPRGPSSYNEQFF. The CDR3 DNA sequence: TGCGCCAGCAGTCCCCGGGGGCCGAGCTCCTACAATGAGCAGTTCTTC.

CDR3 bases: TGCAGTGCTCGACGGGACACCGCCTACAATGAGCAGTTCTTC. It translates to CSARRDTAYNEQFF. V is TRBV20-1 and J is TRBJ2-1, with D maybe TRBD1 (6 bases). Germline CDR1 DFQATT, CDR2 SNEGSKA (reference sequence). V lost 5 bases, J lost 2 bases, and 13 bases lay in between. The CDR3 extends over 14 amino acids.

In its sample, this clonotype was seen many times. This chain connects TRBV29-1 to TRBJ2-7; no definite D call. V was trimmed by 4 bases and J by 2 bases, leaving 12 bases between them. The CDR3 consists of 13 residues. Germline CDR1 SQVTM, CDR2 ANQGSEA. CDR3 bases: TGCAGCGTTGGGGCAGACCTAACCTACGAGCAGTACTTC. It specifies CSVGADLTYEQYF.

This clonotype turned up a few times. The V gene is TRBV20-1, the J gene TRBJ2-1; perhaps TRBD1 as D (5 bases). Germline CDR1 is DFQATT and CDR2 is SNEGSKA (reference sequence). Trimming left V 3 bases short and J 6 bases short, with 18 bases between. CDR3 length equals 15 residues. This chain's CDR3 is CSARFQGGPFNEQFF. In DNA form, the CDR3 reads TGCAGTGCTAGGTTCCAGGGTGGTCCGTTCAATGAGCAGTTCTTC.